The clone carrying this TCR beta chain was observed a handful of times. These data originate in a study of patients and donors after allogeneic stem cell transplantation. Germline lookup yields CDR1 MNHEY and CDR2 SVGEGT. This CDR3 region has 16 residues. V was pared by 0 bases and J by 1 base, with 9 bases between. MiXCR was run by TCRdb on the RT-PCR reads, yielding one entry per CDR3 protein. This sample yields roughly 880,000 distinct CDR3 sequences, of which roughly 18% are seen a single time; around 6% belongs to the top ten. The receptor comes from a human donor who was either an allogeneic HSCT recipient or a stem cell or donor lymphocyte infusion donor (not recorded which). It is not recorded whose cells these are; they may come from a transplant donor. The sequenced sample consisted of blood, either unsorted or a sorted T cell fraction (not recorded which). This rearrangement joins TRBV6-2 or TRBV6-3 to TRBJ2-2; the D is unclear. CDR3 loop: CASSYSGSKNTGELFF. The CDR3, as DNA: TGTGCCAGCAGTTACTCGGGGTCGAAGAACACCGGGGAGCTGTTTTTT.